This is a list of T cell receptor beta chains from one sample in a study of beta chain features in type 1 diabetes. Sequencing was performed with immunoSEQ multiplex PCR; in TCRdb, only in-frame clones are kept and a portion is missing. The profile shows hundreds of thousands of clones, 10% to 15% of them singletons. Sequencing input: naive CD4+ T cells from blood. The receptors shown here come from a man aged 18 to 30 in good health. The CDR3 runs from the conserved cysteine through the conserved F or W. A D gene is named only where the DNA matches it firmly. Size is stated for part of the rows, as once, few or many counts, or as a class when the clone is expanded.

J gene,clone size,D gene,V gene,CDR3 protein,CDR3 DNA
TRBJ2-1,.,TRBD1,TRBV5-1,CASSFSPGTGENEQFF,TGCGCCAGCAGCTTTTCTCCCGGGACAGGAGAGAATGAGCAGTTCTTC
TRBJ1-1,few,TRBD1,TRBV4-3,CASSPTGMNTEAFF,TGCGCCAGCAGCCCGACAGGGATGAACACTGAAGCTTTCTTT
TRBJ2-5,once,TRBD1,TRBV7-2,CASSQEDRGWYQETQYF,TGTGCCAGCAGTCAAGAGGACAGGGGCTGGTACCAAGAGACCCAGTACTTC
TRBJ1-1,few,.,TRBV6-5,CASSYSTSSFEAFF,TGTGCCAGCAGTTACTCGACATCGAGCTTTGAAGCTTTCTTT
TRBJ2-5,few,.,TRBV1,CTSSQVGHRDCKETQYF,TGCACCAGCAGCCAAGTCGGCCACCGGGACTGCAAAGAGACCCAGTACTTC
TRBJ2-1,.,.,TRBV14,CASSSDRYNEQFF,TGTGCCAGCAGCTCGGACAGATACAATGAGCAGTTCTTC
TRBJ2-1,few,TRBD2,TRBV14,CASSQDGGRGRREQFF,TGTGCCAGCAGCCAAGATGGAGGGCGGGGGAGACGTGAGCAGTTCTTC
TRBJ1-1,few,TRBD1,TRBV28,CASLPSPTGQKAFF,TGTGCCAGCCTCCCCTCCCCGACAGGGCAGAAAGCTTTCTTT
TRBJ2-1,.,TRBD2,TRBV2,CASSGLAGNEQFF,TGTGCCAGCAGTGGGCTAGCGGGGAATGAGCAGTTCTTC
TRBJ1-4,few,TRBD1,TRBV5-1,CASSLTGAASEKLFF,TGCGCCAGCAGCTTAACAGGGGCGGCATCTGAAAAACTGTTTTTT
TRBJ1-6,few,.,TRBV25-1,CASSDRALSPLHF,TGTGCCAGCAGTGACAGGGCATTGTCACCCCTCCACTTT
TRBJ2-7,few,TRBD2,TRBV6-6,CATVRAGEVYEQYF,TGTGCCACTGTTCGGGCGGGAGAAGTCTACGAGCAGTACTTC
TRBJ2-5,.,TRBD2,TRBV5-4,CASSLGPAGAQETQYF,TGTGCCAGCAGCTTGGGTCCAGCGGGGGCTCAAGAGACCCAGTACTTC
TRBJ1-5,.,.,TRBV9,CASSVGPEANQPQHF,TGTGCCAGCAGCGTAGGCCCCGAAGCAAATCAGCCCCAGCATTTT
TRBJ2-3,.,TRBD1,TRBV7-9,CASSGRQGGTDTQYF,TGTGCCAGCAGCGGACGACAGGGTGGCACAGATACGCAGTATTTT
TRBJ2-2,.,TRBD2,TRBV5-4,CASSLISGSLTGELFF,TGTGCCAGCAGCTTGATTAGCGGGAGCTTAACCGGGGAGCTGTTTTTT
TRBJ2-6,few,TRBD2,TRBV7-2,CASSSAGGSGANVLTF,TGTGCCAGCAGCTCCGCGGGGGGCTCTGGGGCCAACGTCCTGACTTTC
TRBJ1-5,few,.,TRBV4-1,CASSQDRIGGRGNQPQHF,TGCGCCAGCAGCCAAGATCGGATCGGGGGGCGAGGGAATCAGCCCCAGCATTTT
TRBJ2-6,.,.,TRBV5-5,CASSGRVVQSSGANVLTF,TGTGCCAGCAGCGGTCGGGTCGTACAAAGCTCTGGGGCCAACGTCCTGACTTTC
TRBJ1-4,.,.,TRBV7-9,CASSLTGIEKLFF,TGTGCCAGCAGCTTGACGGGGATTGAAAAACTGTTTTTT
TRBJ2-3,.,.,TRBV5-1,CASSRSTDTQYF,TGCGCCAGCAGCCGGAGCACAGATACGCAGTATTTT
TRBJ1-3,.,.,TRBV2,CASRAQGNTIYF,TGTGCCAGCAGAGCACAGGGAAACACCATATATTTT
TRBJ2-7,few,TRBD2,TRBV29-1,CSVDRGSSGTYEQYF,TGCAGCGTTGATCGCGGTTCCAGCGGGACTTACGAGCAGTACTTC
TRBJ2-1,.,.,TRBV29-1,CSVGGRGGSGYVYNEQFF,TGCAGCGTTGGTGGTAGGGGGGGATCCGGGTACGTCTACAATGAGCAGTTCTTC
TRBJ2-6,.,.,TRBV9,CASSVPGSMRTGANVLTF,TGTGCCAGCAGCGTCCCGGGATCTATGCGAACTGGGGCCAACGTCCTGACTTTC
TRBJ1-6,.,TRBD1,TRBV9,CASSVEGTGRFPLHF,TGTGCCAGCAGCGTAGAAGGGACAGGGAGATTCCCCCTCCACTTT
TRBJ2-1,few,.,TRBV7-9,CASSLGLGPRVANEQFF,TGTGCCAGCAGCTTAGGTCTTGGGCCCAGGGTAGCAAATGAGCAGTTCTTC
TRBJ2-1,.,TRBD1,TRBV18,CASSQQGAVNEQFF,TGTGCCAGCTCACAGCAGGGGGCGGTTAATGAGCAGTTCTTC
TRBJ2-3,few,.,TRBV7-9,CASSPFPDTQYF,TGTGCCAGCAGCCCCTTCCCAGATACGCAGTATTTT
TRBJ2-6,few,.,TRBV27,CASSSSNRRVLTF,TGTGCCAGCAGTTCCTCCAACAGGCGCGTCCTGACTTTC
TRBJ2-3,few,.,TRBV6-5,CASSYSSYPGTDTQYF,TGTGCCAGCAGTTACTCGTCCTACCCAGGAACAGATACGCAGTATTTT
TRBJ2-6,.,.,TRBV10-3,CAISELGAGANVLTF,TGTGCCATCAGTGAGTTAGGAGCTGGGGCCAACGTCCTGACTTTC
TRBJ2-1,.,TRBD1,TRBV5-4,CASSFGWDRKKYNEQFF,TGTGCCAGCAGCTTTGGTTGGGACAGAAAGAAGTACAATGAGCAGTTCTTC
TRBJ1-2,.,TRBD1,TRBV7-9,CASSPGQGLGGYTF,TGTGCCAGCAGCCCCGGACAGGGCCTCGGTGGCTACACCTTC
TRBJ1-2,few,.,TRBV30,CAQHEGVNYGYTF,TGTGCCCAGCATGAGGGGGTGAACTATGGCTACACCTTC
TRBJ2-5,.,.,TRBV5-6,CASSLWDSQETQYF,TGTGCCAGCAGCTTGTGGGACTCGCAAGAGACCCAGTACTTC
TRBJ2-7,few,.,TRBV27,CASTVEALARSYEQYF,TGTGCCAGCACCGTTGAGGCTCTAGCCAGATCCTACGAGCAGTACTTC
TRBJ1-2,.,.,TRBV7-2,CASSPRAGDNYGYTF,TGTGCCAGCAGCCCCCGGGCAGGGGATAACTATGGCTACACCTTC